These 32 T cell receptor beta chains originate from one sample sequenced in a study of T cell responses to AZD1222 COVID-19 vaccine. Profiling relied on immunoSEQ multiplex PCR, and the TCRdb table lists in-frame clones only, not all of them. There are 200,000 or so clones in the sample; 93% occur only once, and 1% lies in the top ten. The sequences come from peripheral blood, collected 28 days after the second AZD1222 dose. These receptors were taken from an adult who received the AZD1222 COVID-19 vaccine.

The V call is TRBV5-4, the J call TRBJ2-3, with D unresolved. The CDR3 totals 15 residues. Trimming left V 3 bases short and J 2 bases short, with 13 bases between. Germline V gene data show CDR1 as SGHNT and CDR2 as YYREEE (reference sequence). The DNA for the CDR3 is TGTGCCAGCAGCTCTGGCGGCAGGCTCACAGATACGCAGTATTTT. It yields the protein CASSSGGRLTDTQYF.

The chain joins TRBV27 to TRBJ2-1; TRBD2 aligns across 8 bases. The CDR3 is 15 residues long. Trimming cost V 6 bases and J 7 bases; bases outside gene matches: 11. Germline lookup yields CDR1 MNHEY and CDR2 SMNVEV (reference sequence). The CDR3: CASRTPGGRWNEQFF. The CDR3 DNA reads TGTGCCAGCAGGACCCCGGGGGGGCGTTGGAATGAGCAGTTCTTC.

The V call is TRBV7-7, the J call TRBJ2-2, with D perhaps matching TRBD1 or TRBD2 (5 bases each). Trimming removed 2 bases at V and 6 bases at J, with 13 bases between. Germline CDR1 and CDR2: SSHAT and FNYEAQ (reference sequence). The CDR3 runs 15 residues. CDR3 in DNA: TGTGCCAGCAGCTTAAGTGAGGGGTCGGCCGGGGAGCTGTTTTTT. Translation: CASSLSEGSAGELFF.

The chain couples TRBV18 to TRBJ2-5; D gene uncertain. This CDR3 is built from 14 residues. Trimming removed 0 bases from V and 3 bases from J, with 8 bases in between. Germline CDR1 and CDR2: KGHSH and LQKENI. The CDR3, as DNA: TGTGCCAGCTCACCACCGATAATAGAAGAGACCCAGTACTTC. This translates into CASSPPIIEETQYF.

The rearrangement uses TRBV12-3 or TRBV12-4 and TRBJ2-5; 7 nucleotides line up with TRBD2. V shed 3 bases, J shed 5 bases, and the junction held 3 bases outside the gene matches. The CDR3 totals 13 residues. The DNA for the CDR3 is TGTGCCAGCAGTTTCCGGGGAGGGGAGACCCAGTACTTC. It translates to CASSFRGGETQYF.

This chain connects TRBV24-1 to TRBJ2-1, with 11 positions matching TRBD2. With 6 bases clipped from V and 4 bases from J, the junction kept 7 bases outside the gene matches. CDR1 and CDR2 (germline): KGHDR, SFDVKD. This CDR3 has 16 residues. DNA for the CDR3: TGTGCCACCAGTCAACCAGCTAGCGGGGGGTACAATGAGCAGTTCTTC. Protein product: CATSQPASGGYNEQFF.

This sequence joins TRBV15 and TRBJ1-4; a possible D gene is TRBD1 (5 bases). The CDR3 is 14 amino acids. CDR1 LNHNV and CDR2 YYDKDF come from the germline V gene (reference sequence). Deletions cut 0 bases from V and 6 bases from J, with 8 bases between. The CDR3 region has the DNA TGTGCCACCAGCAGAGATCTGACAGATGAAAAACTGTTTTTT. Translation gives CATSRDLTDEKLFF.

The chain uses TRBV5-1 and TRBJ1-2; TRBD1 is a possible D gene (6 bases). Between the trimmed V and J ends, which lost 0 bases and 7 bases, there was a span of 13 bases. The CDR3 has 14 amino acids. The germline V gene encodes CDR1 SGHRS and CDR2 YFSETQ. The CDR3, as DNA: TGCGCCAGCAGCTTGGCCGAGGAACAGGGTGGCTACACCTTC. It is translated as CASSLAEEQGGYTF.

CDR3 DNA sequence: TGTGCCAGCAGCGTTGGGGACACCCTTAGCAATCAGCCCCAGCATTTT. Translation gives CASSVGDTLSNQPQHF. The chain links TRBV9 to TRBJ1-5, with D possibly being TRBD1 (6 bases). This CDR3 is built from 16 residues. Germline V gene sequence: CDR1 SGDLS, CDR2 YYNGEE. Trimming pared 2 bases from V and 0 bases from J, leaving 12 bases between.

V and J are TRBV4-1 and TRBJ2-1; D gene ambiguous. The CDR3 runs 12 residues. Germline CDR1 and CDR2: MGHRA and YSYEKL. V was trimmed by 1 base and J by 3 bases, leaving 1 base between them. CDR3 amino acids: CASSQVYNEQFF. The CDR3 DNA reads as TGCGCCAGCAGCCAAGTCTACAATGAGCAGTTCTTC.

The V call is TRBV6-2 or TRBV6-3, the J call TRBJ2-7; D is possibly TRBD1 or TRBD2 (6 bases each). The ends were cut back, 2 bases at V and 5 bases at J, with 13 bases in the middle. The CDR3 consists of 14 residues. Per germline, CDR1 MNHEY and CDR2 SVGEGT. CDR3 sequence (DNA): TGTGCCAGCAGTTACGCGGGGCAGGGGAACGAGCAGTACTTC. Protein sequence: CASSYAGQGNEQYF.

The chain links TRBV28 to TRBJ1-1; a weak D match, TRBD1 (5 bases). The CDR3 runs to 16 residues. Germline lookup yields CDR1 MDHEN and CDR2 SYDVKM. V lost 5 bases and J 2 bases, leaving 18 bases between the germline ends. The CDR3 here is CASSPSRQLFNTEAFF. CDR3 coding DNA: TGTGCCAGCAGTCCCAGCCGACAGCTCTTCAACACTGAAGCTTTCTTT. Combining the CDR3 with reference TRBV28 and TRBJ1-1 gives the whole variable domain DVKVTQSSRYLVKRTGEKVFLECVQDMDHENMFWYRQDPGLGLRLIYFSYDVKMKEKGDIPEGYSVSREKKERFSLILESASTNQTSMYLCASSPSRQLFNTEAFFGQGTRLTVV.

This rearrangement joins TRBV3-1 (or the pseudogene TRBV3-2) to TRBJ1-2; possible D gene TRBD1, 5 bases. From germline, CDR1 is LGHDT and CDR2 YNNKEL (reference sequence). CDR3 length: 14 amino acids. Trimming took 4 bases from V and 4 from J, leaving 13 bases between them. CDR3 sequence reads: CASSPPSGAYGYTF. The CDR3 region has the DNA TGTGCCAGCAGCCCGCCGTCCGGGGCCTATGGCTACACCTTC.

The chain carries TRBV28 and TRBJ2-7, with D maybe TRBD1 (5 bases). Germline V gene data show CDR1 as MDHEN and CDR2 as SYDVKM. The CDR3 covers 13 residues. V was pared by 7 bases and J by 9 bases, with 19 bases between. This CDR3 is CASTRQGRQVQYF. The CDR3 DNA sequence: TGTGCCAGCACCCGCCAGGGCCGTCAAGTGCAGTACTTC.

The CDR3 loop is CASSQDRTYEQYF. The CDR3 DNA sequence: TGCGCCAGCAGCCAAGATCGGACCTACGAGCAGTACTTC. The chain joins TRBV4-3 to TRBJ2-7; the D is unclear. Per germline, CDR1 LGHNA and CDR2 YSLEER. This CDR3 is built from 13 residues. The V and J ends lost 0 bases and 2 bases respectively, with 5 bases between them.

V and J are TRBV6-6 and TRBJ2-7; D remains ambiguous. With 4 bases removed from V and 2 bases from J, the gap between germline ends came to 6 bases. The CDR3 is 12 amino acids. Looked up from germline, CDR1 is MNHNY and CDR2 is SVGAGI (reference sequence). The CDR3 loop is CASSLPAYEQYF. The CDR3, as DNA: TGTGCCAGCAGTTTACCCGCCTACGAGCAGTACTTC.

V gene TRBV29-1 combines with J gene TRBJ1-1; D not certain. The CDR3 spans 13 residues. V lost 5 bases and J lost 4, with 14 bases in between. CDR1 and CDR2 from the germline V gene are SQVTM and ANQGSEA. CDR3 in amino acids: CSVSPLASTEAFF. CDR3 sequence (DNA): TGCAGCGTTTCCCCTCTCGCCAGCACTGAAGCTTTCTTT.

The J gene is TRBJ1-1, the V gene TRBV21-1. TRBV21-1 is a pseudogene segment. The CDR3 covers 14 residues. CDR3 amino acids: CASSKGRMNTEAFF. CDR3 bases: TGTGCCAGCAGCAAAGGGCGGATGAACACTGAAGCTTTCTTT.

CDR3 amino acids: CASSLIGQGMNTEAFF. CDR3 DNA: TGTGCCAGCAGCTTGATAGGACAGGGAATGAACACTGAAGCTTTCTTT. The rearrangement joins TRBV7-2 to TRBJ1-1; 8 nucleotides line up with TRBD1. V lost 3 bases, J lost 0 bases, and 6 bases stayed unmatched. CDR1 and CDR2 from the germline V gene are SGHTA and FQGNSA. The CDR3 sequence is 16 residues long.

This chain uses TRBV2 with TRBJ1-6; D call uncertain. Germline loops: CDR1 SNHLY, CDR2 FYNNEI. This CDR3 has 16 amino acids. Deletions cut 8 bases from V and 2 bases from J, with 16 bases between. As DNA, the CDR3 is TGTGCCAGCGAGCCCTCATTTGGGACCTATAATTCACCCCTCCACTTT. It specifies CASEPSFGTYNSPLHF.

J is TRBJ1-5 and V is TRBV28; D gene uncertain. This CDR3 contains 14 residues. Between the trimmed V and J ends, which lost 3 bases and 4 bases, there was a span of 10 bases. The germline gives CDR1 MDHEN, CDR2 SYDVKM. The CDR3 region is CASSFLSGNQPQHF. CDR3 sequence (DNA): TGTGCCAGCAGTTTTCTTTCAGGTAATCAGCCCCAGCATTTT.

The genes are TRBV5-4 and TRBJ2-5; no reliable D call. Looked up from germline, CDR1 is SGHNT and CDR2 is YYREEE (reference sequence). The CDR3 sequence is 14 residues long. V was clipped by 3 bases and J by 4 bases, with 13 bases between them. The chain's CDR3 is CASSSYKGVETQYF. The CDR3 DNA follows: TGTGCCAGCAGCTCGTACAAAGGAGTAGAGACCCAGTACTTC. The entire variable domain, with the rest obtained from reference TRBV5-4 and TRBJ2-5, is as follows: ETGVTQSPTHLIKTRGQQVTLRCSSQSGHNTVSWYQQALGQGPQFIFQYYREEENGRGNFPPRFSGLQFPNYSSELNVNALELDDSALYLCASSSYKGVETQYFGPGTRLLVL.

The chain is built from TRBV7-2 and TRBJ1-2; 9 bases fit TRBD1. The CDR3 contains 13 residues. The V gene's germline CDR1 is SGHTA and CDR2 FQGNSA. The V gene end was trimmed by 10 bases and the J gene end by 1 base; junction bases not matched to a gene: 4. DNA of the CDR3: TGTGCCATCCGACAGGGGGATAACTATGGCTACACCTTC. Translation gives CAIRQGDNYGYTF.

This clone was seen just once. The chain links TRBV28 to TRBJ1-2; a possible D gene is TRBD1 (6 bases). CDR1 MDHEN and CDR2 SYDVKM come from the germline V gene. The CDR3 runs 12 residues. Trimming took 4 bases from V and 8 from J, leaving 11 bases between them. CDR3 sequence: CASSSQGGGYTF. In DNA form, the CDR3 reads TGTGCCAGCAGTTCACAGGGTGGAGGCTACACCTTC.

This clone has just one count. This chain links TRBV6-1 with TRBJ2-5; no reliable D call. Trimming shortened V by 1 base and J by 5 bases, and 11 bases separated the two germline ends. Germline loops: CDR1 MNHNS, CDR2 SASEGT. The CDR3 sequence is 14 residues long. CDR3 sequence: CASSEVLLVETQYF. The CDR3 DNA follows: TGTGCCAGCAGTGAAGTCCTGCTCGTCGAGACCCAGTACTTC.

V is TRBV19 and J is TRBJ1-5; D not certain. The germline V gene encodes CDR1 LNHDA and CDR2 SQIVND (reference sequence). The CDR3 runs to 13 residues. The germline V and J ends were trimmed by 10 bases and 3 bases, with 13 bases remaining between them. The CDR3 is CATRPRNNQPQHF. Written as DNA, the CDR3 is TGTGCCACCCGACCGCGGAACAATCAGCCCCAGCATTTT.

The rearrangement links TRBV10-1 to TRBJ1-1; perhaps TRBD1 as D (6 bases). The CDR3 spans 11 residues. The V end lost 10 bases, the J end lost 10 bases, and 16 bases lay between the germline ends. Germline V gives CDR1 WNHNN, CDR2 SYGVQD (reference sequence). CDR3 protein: CATSTGTRAFF. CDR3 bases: TGCGCCACCTCGACCGGGACACGAGCTTTCTTT.

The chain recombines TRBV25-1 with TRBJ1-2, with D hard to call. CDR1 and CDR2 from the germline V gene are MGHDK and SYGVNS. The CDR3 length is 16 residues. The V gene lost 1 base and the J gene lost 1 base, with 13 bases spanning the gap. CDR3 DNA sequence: TGTGCCAGCAGTGAATTAGAGTCGGTGGGTAACTATGGCTACACCTTC. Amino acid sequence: CASSELESVGNYGYTF.

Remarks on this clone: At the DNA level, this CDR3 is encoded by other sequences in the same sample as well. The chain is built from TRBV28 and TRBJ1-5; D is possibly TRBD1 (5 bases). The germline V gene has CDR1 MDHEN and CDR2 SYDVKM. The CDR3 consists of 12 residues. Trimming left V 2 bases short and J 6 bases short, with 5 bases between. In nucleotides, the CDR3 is TGTGCCAGCAGTTTAGGGGGTCAGCCCCAGCATTTT. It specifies CASSLGGQPQHF.

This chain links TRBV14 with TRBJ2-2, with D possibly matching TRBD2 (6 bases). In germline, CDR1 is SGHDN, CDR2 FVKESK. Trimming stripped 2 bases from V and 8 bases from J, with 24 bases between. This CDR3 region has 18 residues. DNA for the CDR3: TGTGCCAGCAGCCAACTTGCGGGGACGAGCCGAGTTTTGGGGGAGCTGTTTTTT. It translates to CASSQLAGTSRVLGELFF.

CDR3 coding DNA: TGTGCCAGCAGCGCCCGACAGGGGTCGCTCACCGGGGAGCTGTTTTTT. This encodes CASSARQGSLTGELFF. The chain links TRBV7-9 to TRBJ2-2; TRBD1 aligns across 8 bases. J was trimmed by 4 bases and V by 5 bases; bases with no gene match: 9. CDR1 and CDR2 from the germline V gene are SEHNR and FQNEAQ (reference sequence). CDR3 length: 16 residues.

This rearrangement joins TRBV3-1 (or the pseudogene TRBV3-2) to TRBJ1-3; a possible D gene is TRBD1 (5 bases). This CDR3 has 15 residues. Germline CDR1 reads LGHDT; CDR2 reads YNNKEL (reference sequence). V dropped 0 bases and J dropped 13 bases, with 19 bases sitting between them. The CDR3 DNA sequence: TGTGCCAGCAGCCAAGATATGGACACCGGTAGGTGGATATATTTT. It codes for CASSQDMDTGRWIYF.